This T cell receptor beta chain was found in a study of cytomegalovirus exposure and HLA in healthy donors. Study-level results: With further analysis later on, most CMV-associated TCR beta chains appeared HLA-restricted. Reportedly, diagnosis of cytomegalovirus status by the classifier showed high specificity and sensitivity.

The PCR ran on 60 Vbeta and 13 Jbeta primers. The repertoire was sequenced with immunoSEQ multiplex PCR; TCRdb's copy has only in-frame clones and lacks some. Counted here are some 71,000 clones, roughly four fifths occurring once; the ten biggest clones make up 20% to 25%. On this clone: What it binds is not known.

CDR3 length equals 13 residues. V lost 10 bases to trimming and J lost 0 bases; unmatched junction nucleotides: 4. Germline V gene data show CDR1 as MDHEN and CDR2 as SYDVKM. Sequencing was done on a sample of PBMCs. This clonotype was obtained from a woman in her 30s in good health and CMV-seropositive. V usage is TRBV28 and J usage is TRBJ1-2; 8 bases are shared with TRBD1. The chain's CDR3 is CAINRGTNYGYTF. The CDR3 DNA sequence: TGTGCCATCAACAGGGGGACTAACTATGGCTACACCTTC.